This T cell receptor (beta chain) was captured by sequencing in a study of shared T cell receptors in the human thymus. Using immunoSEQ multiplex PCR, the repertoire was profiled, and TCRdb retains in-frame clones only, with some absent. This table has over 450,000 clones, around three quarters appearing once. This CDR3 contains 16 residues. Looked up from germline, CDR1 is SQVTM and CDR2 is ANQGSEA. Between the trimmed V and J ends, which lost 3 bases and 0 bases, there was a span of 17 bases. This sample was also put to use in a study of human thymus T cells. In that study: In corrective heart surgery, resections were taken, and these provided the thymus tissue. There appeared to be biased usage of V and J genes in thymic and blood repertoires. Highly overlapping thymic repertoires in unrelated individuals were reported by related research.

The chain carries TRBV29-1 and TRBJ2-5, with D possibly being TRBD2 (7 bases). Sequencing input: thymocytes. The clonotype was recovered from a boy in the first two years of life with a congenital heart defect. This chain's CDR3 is CSVEERGGRDQETQYF. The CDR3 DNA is TGCAGCGTTGAGGAGAGAGGGGGGAGGGACCAAGAGACCCAGTACTTC.